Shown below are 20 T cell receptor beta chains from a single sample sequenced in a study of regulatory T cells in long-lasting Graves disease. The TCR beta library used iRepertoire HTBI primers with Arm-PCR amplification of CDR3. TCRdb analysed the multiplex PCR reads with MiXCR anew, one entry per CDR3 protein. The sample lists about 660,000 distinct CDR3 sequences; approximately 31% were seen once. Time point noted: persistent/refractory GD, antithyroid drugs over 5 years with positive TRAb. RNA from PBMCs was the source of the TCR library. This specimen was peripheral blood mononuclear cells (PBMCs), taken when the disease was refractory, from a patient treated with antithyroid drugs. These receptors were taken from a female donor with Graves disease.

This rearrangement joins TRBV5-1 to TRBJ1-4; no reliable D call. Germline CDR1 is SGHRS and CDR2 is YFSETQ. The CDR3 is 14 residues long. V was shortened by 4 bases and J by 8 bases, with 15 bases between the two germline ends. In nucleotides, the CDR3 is TGCGCCAGCAGCAGGTCGGAGGAAAACGAAAAACTGTTTTTT. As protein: CASSRSEENEKLFF.

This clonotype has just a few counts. The CDR3 reads CAWSGGFETQYF. Here the CDR3 DNA reads TGTGCCTGGAGCGGGGGGTTTGAGACCCAGTACTTC. This chain links TRBV30 with TRBJ2-5, with TRBD2 matching 7 bases. This CDR3 is 12 amino acids long. Germline values: CDR1 GTSNPN, CDR2 SVGIG (reference sequence). V dropped 3 bases and J dropped 5; count of bases not matched to a gene: 3.

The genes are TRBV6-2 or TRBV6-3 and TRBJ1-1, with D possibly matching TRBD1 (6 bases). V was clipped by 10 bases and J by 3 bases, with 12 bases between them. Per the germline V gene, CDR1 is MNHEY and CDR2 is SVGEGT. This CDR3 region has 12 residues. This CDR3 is CATLDSDTEAFF. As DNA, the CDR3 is TGTGCCACCTTGGACAGCGACACTGAAGCTTTCTTT.

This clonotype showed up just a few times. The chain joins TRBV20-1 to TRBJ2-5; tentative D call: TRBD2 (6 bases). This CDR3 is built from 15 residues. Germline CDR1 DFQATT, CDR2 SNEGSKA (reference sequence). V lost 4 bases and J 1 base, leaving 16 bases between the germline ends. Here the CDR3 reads CSATPPAGTQETQYF. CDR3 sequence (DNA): TGCAGTGCTACTCCACCGGCGGGGACCCAAGAGACCCAGTACTTC.

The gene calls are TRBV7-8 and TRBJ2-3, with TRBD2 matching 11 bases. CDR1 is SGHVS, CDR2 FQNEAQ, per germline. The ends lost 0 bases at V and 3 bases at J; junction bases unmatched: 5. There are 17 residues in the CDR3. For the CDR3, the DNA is TGTGCCAGCAGCTTAGCCACTAGCGGGGGAGGTACAGATACGCAGTATTTT. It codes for CASSLATSGGGTDTQYF.

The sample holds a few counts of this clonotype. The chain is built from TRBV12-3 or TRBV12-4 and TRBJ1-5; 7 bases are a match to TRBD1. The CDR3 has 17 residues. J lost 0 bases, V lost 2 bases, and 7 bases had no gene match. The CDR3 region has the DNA TGTGCCAGCAGTTTAAGGGACAGTAGAATTAGCAATCAGCCCCAGCATTTT. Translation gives CASSLRDSRISNQPQHF.

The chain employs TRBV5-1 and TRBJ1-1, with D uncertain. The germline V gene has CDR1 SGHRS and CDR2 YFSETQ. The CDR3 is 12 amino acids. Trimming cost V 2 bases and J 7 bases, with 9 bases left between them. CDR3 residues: CASSFKGNEAFF. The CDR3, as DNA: TGCGCCAGCAGCTTCAAGGGAAATGAAGCTTTCTTT.

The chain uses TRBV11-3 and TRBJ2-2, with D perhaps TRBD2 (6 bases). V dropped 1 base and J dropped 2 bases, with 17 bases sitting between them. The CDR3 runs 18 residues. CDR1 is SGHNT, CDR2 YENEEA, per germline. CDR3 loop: CASSLVGGNRLNTGELFF. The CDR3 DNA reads TGTGCCAGCAGCTTAGTCGGCGGGAATCGCCTTAACACCGGGGAGCTGTTTTTT. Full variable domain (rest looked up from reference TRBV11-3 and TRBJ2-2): EAGVVQSPRYKIIEKKQPVAFWCNPISGHNTLYWYLQNLGQGPELLIRYENEEAVDDSQLPKDRFSAERLKGVDSTLKIQPAELGDSAVYLCASSLVGGNRLNTGELFFGEGSRLTVL.

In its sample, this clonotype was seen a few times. The CDR3 DNA follows: TGTGCCAGCAGCATCTATACCGCCGGGACAGGGTTCACTGAAGCTTTCTTT. Its translation is CASSIYTAGTGFTEAFF. J is TRBJ1-1 and V is TRBV11-2; TRBD1 agrees at 9 bases. V trimming: 5 bases; J trimming: 4 bases; junction bases outside the gene matches: 14. This CDR3 is 17 amino acids long. Germline-derived CDR1 and CDR2 are SGHAT and FQNNGV.

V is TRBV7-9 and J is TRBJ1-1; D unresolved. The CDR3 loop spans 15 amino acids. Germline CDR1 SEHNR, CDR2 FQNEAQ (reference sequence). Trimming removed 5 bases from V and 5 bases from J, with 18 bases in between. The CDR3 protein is CASSQSGAVTTEAFF. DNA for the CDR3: TGTGCCAGCAGCCAATCCGGAGCCGTAACTACTGAAGCTTTCTTT.

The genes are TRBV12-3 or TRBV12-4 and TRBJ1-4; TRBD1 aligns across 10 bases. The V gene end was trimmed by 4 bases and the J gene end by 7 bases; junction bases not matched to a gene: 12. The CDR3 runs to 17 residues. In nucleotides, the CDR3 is TGTGCCAGCAGTTCCCTAGTAACGGGACAGGGGCCTGAAAAACTGTTTTTT. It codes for CASSSLVTGQGPEKLFF.

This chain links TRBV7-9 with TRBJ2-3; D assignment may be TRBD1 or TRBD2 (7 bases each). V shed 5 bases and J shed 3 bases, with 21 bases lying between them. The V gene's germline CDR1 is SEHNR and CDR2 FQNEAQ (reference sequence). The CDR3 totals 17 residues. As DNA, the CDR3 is TGTGCCAGCAGCCGGAACAGGGGAGGGAGGGGAACAGATACGCAGTATTTT. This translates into CASSRNRGGRGTDTQYF.

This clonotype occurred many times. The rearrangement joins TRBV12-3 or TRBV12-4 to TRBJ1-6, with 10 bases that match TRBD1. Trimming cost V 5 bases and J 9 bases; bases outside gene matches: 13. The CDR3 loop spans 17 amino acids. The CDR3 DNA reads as TGTGCCAGCAGTCTATCTACCCGGACAGGGGGAGGTTCACCCCTCCACTTT. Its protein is CASSLSTRTGGGSPLHF.

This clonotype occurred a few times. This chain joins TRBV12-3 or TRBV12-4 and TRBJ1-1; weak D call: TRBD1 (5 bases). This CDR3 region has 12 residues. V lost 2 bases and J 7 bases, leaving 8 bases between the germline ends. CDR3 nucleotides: TGTGCCAGCAGTTTATGGGGGATTGAAGCTTTCTTT. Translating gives CASSLWGIEAFF.

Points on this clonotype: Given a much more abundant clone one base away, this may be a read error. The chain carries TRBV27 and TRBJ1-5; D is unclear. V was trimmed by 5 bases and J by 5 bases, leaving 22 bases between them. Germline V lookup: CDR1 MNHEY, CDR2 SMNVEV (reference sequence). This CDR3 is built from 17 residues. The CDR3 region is CASSGALGSSWDQPQHF. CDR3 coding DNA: TGTGCCAGCAGTGGAGCGCTTGGGTCCTCCTGGGATCAGCCCCAGCATTTT.

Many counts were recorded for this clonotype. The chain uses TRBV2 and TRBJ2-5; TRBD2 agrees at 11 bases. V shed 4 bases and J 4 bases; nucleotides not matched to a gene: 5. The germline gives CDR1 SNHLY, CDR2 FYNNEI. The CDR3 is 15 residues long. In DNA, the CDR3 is TGTGCCAGCAGTGCGACTAGCGGGATAGGAGAGACCCAGTACTTC. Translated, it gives CASSATSGIGETQYF. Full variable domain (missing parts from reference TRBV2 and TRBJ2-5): EPEVTQTPSHQVTQMGQEVILRCVPISNHLYFYWYRQILGQKVEFLVSFYNNEISEKSEIFDDQFSVERPDGSNFTLKIRSTKLEDSAMYFCASSATSGIGETQYFGPGTRLLVL.

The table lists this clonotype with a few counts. CDR3 in amino acids: CASSDRDRDQEQYF. The CDR3 nucleotides read TGTGCCAGCAGCGACCGGGACAGGGACCAGGAGCAGTACTTC. The chain employs TRBV7-9 and TRBJ2-7, with 9 bases that match TRBD1. This CDR3 has 14 residues. The germline V gene encodes CDR1 SEHNR and CDR2 FQNEAQ (reference sequence). The V gene end was trimmed by 5 bases and the J gene end by 7 bases; junction bases not matched to a gene: 9.

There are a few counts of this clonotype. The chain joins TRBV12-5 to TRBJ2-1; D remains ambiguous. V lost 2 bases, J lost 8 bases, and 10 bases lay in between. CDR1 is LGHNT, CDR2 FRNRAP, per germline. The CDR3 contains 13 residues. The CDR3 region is CASGLRREDEQFF. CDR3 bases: TGTGCTAGTGGTTTGCGGCGAGAAGATGAGCAGTTCTTC.

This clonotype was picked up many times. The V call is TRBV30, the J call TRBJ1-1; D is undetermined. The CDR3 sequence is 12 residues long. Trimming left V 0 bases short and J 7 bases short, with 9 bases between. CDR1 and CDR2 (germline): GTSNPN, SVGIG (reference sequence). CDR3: CAWSVRFSEAFF. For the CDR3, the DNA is TGTGCCTGGAGTGTACGTTTTAGTGAAGCTTTCTTT.

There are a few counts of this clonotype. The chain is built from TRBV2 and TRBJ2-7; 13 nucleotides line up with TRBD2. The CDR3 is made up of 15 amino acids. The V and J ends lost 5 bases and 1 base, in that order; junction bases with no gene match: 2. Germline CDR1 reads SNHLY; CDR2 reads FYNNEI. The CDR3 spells CASSKLAGGSYEQYF. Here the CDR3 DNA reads TGTGCCAGCAGTAAACTAGCGGGAGGGTCCTACGAGCAGTACTTC.